This entry describes one T cell receptor beta chain. Its specificity is not known. Described time point: cycle 4 day 1 (C4D1), after more than five weeks of nivolumab. Relapse after autologous stem cell transplantation occurred in every patient, and brentuximab vedotin exposure varied. This sample was included in a study of PD-1 blockade in classical Hodgkin lymphoma. Study-wide context: Intravenous delivery of nivolumab at 3 mg/kg to patients occurred every 2 weeks. Findings of the study overall: Possibly reflecting disease activity or prior therapy, repertoire differences have causes that remain undefined.

Here immunoSEQ multiplex PCR was the method, and the copy in TCRdb shows in-frame clones only, minus some. The table has roughly 48,000 clones, about 89% seen once; the top ten hold roughly 7.1%. Germline lookup yields CDR1 SQVTM and CDR2 ANQGSEA. The CDR3 is 13 residues long. With 5 bases clipped from V and 5 bases from J, the junction kept 8 bases outside the gene matches. The chain combines TRBV29-1 with TRBJ2-7, with TRBD1 matching over 8 bases. The receptor was isolated from a human donor with classical Hodgkin lymphoma. Sequences were derived from peripheral blood mononuclear cells (PBMCs), sampled before the fourth cycle of nivolumab. The CDR3, as DNA: TGCAGCGTTACGAACAGGGGGTGGGACGAGCAGTACTTC. Translation: CSVTNRGWDEQYF.